The rows below give T cell receptor beta chains drawn from one sample of a study of T cells after yellow fever vaccination. TCRdb passed the 5' RACE reads through MiXCR, listing each CDR3 protein once. This table has some 340,000 distinct CDR3 sequences, about 4% appearing once. This sample comprised PBMCs, obtained 5 days after the yellow fever booster vaccination. The receptor source for this set is a man between 18 and 35 years old who received the YFV17D yellow fever vaccine. CDR3s include the opening cysteine and the closing phenylalanine or tryptophan. A D gene is named only where the DNA matches it firmly. Clone size is given for some rows only: seen once, a few or many times, or a class if the clone is expanded.

CDR3,DNA,size,J,V,D
CASSQDVGGGYSGNTIYF,TGTGCCAGCAGCCAAGATGTTGGGGGGGGATACTCTGGAAACACCATATATTTT,NA,TRBJ1-3,TRBV4-2,NA
CASSPDTNEKLFF,TGTGCCAGCTCACCGGACACTAATGAAAAACTGTTTTTT,few,TRBJ1-4,TRBV18,NA
CAISRTDRELFF,TGTGCCATCAGTCGGACAGACAGGGAGCTGTTTTTT,NA,TRBJ2-2,TRBV10-3,NA
CSARDNDRGSYGYTF,TGCAGTGCTAGAGATAATGACAGGGGGTCCTATGGCTACACCTTC,NA,TRBJ1-2,TRBV20-1,TRBD1
CAISGDWAYGYTF,TGTGCCATCAGTGGAGACTGGGCATATGGCTACACCTTC,few,TRBJ1-2,TRBV10-3,NA
CASSGGTGNTEAFF,TGTGCCAGCAGCGGAGGGACAGGGAACACTGAAGCTTTCTTT,few,TRBJ1-1,TRBV5-5,TRBD1
CASSQGRPTDQGYTF,TGCGCCAGCAGCCAAGGGAGGCCTACAGATCAGGGCTACACCTTC,NA,TRBJ1-2,TRBV4-1,NA
CASSREGQALNTEAFF,TGTGCCAGCAGCCGGGAAGGACAGGCCCTCAACACTGAAGCTTTCTTT,few,TRBJ1-1,TRBV4-2,TRBD1
CASSYPGELFF,TGTGCCAGCAGTTACCCCGGGGAGCTGTTTTTT,many,TRBJ2-2,TRBV6-2/TRBV6-3,NA
CASKSLALRYTDTQYF,TGTGCCAGCAAAAGTCTAGCGCTCCGTTACACAGATACGCAGTATTTT,NA,TRBJ2-3,TRBV27,NA
CASSSRTSPDTQYF,TGTGCCAGCAGCTCCAGGACTAGCCCAGATACGCAGTATTTT,many,TRBJ2-3,TRBV7-3,TRBD2
CASSGQGSGNTIYF,TGCGCCAGCAGCGGACAGGGGTCTGGAAACACCATATATTTT,many,TRBJ1-3,TRBV4-3,TRBD1
CASSLASGLAYEQYF,TGCGCCAGCAGCTTGGCTTCGGGGCTCGCCTACGAGCAGTACTTC,many,TRBJ2-7,TRBV5-1,NA
CASSPFNQPQHF,TGTGCCAGCAGCCCATTCAATCAGCCCCAGCATTTT,many,TRBJ1-5,TRBV7-2,NA
CASSPPGQSGYEQYF,TGTGCCAGCTCACCCCCGGGACAGTCGGGATACGAGCAGTACTTC,many,TRBJ2-7,TRBV18,TRBD1
CASSLGYRGESNQPQHF,TGTGCCAGCAGCTTAGGGTATAGGGGAGAGAGCAATCAGCCCCAGCATTTT,few,TRBJ1-5,TRBV7-8,NA
CASSLPARSGELFF,TGCGCCAGCAGCCTCCCCGCGAGGTCCGGGGAGCTGTTTTTT,few,TRBJ2-2,TRBV4-1,NA
CASRRGGVNTEAFF,TGTGCCAGTAGACGTGGGGGCGTCAACACTGAAGCTTTCTTT,NA,TRBJ1-1,TRBV19,NA
CASSQDELAGRGEQYF,TGTGCCAGCAGCCAAGATGAACTAGCGGGAAGGGGCGAGCAGTACTTC,few,TRBJ2-7,TRBV4-2,TRBD2
CASSSSGTRRSYNEQFF,TGTGCCAGCAGTTCCTCCGGGACCAGGCGCTCCTACAATGAGCAGTTCTTC,many,TRBJ2-1,TRBV28,NA
CASSLQGTAGYEQFF,TGTGCCAGCAGCTTGCAAGGGACAGCGGGTTATGAGCAGTTCTTC,many,TRBJ2-1,TRBV7-2,NA
CASTGGVGQPQHF,TGTGCCAGCACGGGAGGGGTAGGGCAGCCCCAGCATTTT,NA,TRBJ1-5,TRBV6-6,NA
CASSLMASTFKGFF,TGTGCCAGCAGTTTAATGGCTAGCACGTTCAAGGGATTCTTC,few,TRBJ2-1,TRBV12-3/TRBV12-4,NA
CASSPLGRVGGYTF,TGCGCCAGCAGCCCTCTAGGCAGGGTGGGTGGCTACACCTTC,few,TRBJ1-2,TRBV5-1,NA
CASSHDLGRYTF,TGTGCCAGCAGCCATGACTTAGGACGCTACACCTTC,few,TRBJ1-2,TRBV3-1,NA
CSARGSRGANVLTF,TGCAGTGCTAGGGGTTCGCGCGGGGCCAACGTCCTGACTTTC,few,TRBJ2-6,TRBV20-1,NA
CASSQSSGSITDTQYF,TGTGCCAGCAGCCAATCTAGCGGGTCCATCACAGATACGCAGTATTTT,many,TRBJ2-3,TRBV4-2,TRBD2
CASSLRAGNTGELFF,TGCGCCAGCAGCTTACGGGCAGGGAACACCGGGGAGCTGTTTTTT,NA,TRBJ2-2,TRBV5-1,NA
CASSSLAGGRDEQFF,TGTGCCAGCAGTTCCTTAGCAGGCGGTCGCGATGAGCAGTTCTTC,many,TRBJ2-1,TRBV7-9,NA
CASSRRDRHQPQHF,TGTGCCAGCAGCCGCCGGGACCGGCATCAGCCCCAGCATTTT,many,TRBJ1-5,TRBV12-3/TRBV12-4,NA
CASSPRGAEGKTQYF,TGTGCCAGCAGTCCTCGGGGGGCCGAAGGAAAGACCCAGTACTTC,many,TRBJ2-5,TRBV12-3/TRBV12-4,NA
CASSLGGYETQYF,TGTGCCAGCAGCTTGGGGGGTTATGAGACCCAGTACTTC,few,TRBJ2-5,TRBV5-6,NA
CASRSTGYGLDTQYF,TGCGCCAGCAGATCAACAGGGTATGGTCTGGATACGCAGTATTTT,NA,TRBJ2-3,TRBV5-1,NA
CASHKGGAADTQYF,TGTGCCAGCCATAAGGGGGGCGCGGCAGATACGCAGTATTTT,many,TRBJ2-3,TRBV6-2/TRBV6-3,NA
CSASRLEEETQYF,TGCAGTGCTAGTCGTCTAGAGGAAGAGACCCAGTACTTC,many,TRBJ2-5,TRBV20-1,NA
CASSFRGEAEQYF,TGTGCCAGCAGCTTCCGGGGGGAGGCCGAGCAGTACTTC,many,TRBJ2-7,TRBV7-2,TRBD2
CASRGPQETQYF,TGTGCCAGCAGGGGCCCACAGGAGACCCAGTACTTC,NA,TRBJ2-5,TRBV6-5,NA
CATSDGAAGFADTQYF,TGTGCCACCAGTGATGGTGCTGCAGGGTTCGCAGATACGCAGTATTTT,NA,TRBJ2-3,TRBV24-1,NA
CSATTANYGYTF,TGCAGTGCTACGACAGCAAACTATGGCTACACCTTC,many,TRBJ1-2,TRBV20-1,NA
CASSSDRGRVDTEAFF,TGCGCCAGCAGCTCCGACAGGGGGCGGGTGGACACTGAAGCTTTCTTT,few,TRBJ1-1,TRBV5-1,TRBD1
CASSPGPPRGTQETQYF,TGCGCCAGCAGCCCTGGGCCACCAAGGGGGACCCAAGAGACCCAGTACTTC,few,TRBJ2-5,TRBV4-3,NA
CASSLAGVPYEQYF,TGCGCCAGCAGCTTGGCAGGGGTCCCCTACGAGCAGTACTTC,NA,TRBJ2-7,TRBV5-1,NA
CASSYNIGRALTF,TGTGCCAGCAGTTACAACATCGGCCGGGCCCTGACTTTC,few,TRBJ2-6,TRBV6-2/TRBV6-3,NA